This TCR beta chain was documented in a study of shared clonotypes between healthy human individuals. CDR1 SGHNT and CDR2 YYREEE come from the germline V gene (reference sequence). The CDR3 contains 15 residues. V was clipped by 0 bases and J by 6 bases; unmatched bases: 6. As for this clone: Its target is unknown. The sample contains more than one DNA sequence encoding this CDR3.

Around 200 ng DNA, approximately 31,000 T cell genomes, went into each sorted-subset replicate PCR. Profiled with immunoSEQ multiplex PCR; TCRdb holds only in-frame clones, not every one. This sample carries about 1.5 million clones, approximately 98% of them seen once, and the ten largest clones take around 0.47%. A split of CD4+ cells into CD45RA+ naive and CD45RA-negative memory subsets was performed. Whole-study findings and limits: Relative to memory subsets, naive subsets generally showed larger estimated richness.

The J gene is TRBJ2-7, the V gene TRBV5-4; 10 nucleotides line up with TRBD2. This receptor was taken from a man aged 30 to 45 in good health. The source material was naive CD4+ T cells sorted from blood. Stated subset: CD45RA+ positively selected. The CDR3 nucleotides read TGTGCCAGCAGCTTGGGGCTAGCGGGAGTCAGCGAGCAGTACTTC. This sequence encodes CASSLGLAGVSEQYF.